Below are 30 T cell receptor beta chains sequenced from a single sample in a study of shared clonotypes between healthy human individuals. The assay was immunoSEQ multiplex PCR, and TCRdb's table has in-frame clones only and misses some. There are more than 600,000 clones in the sample; about 90% occur only once, and 24% lies in the top ten. CD45RO-negative CD8 cells positively selected for CCR7 made up the naive population, which excluded terminally differentiated effector memory CD45RA+ cells. Source material: naive CD8+ T cells sorted from blood. The receptors derive from a man younger than 40 in good health.

This chain joins TRBV7-9 and TRBJ1-4; D is undetermined. This CDR3 has 12 residues. Germline loops: CDR1 SEHNR, CDR2 FQNEAQ (reference sequence). V was shortened by 5 bases and J by 5 bases, with 6 bases between the two germline ends. The CDR3 loop reads CASSPENEKLFF. CDR3 DNA: TGTGCCAGCAGCCCAGAGAATGAAAAACTGTTTTTT.

This clone has a single count. The V call is TRBV30, the J call TRBJ2-3; 8 bases are a match to TRBD2. The CDR3 is 14 residues long. The germline V gene has CDR1 GTSNPN and CDR2 SVGIG (reference sequence). With V trimmed by 5 bases and J by 3 bases, 7 bases remained unmatched. In DNA, the CDR3 is TGTGCCTGGGCGACGGGAGGGCCGACAGATACGCAGTATTTT. This encodes CAWATGGPTDTQYF.

V is TRBV5-1 and J is TRBJ2-1; 9 nucleotides agree with TRBD2. The CDR3 totals 19 residues. V was clipped by 4 bases and J by 2 bases; unmatched bases: 16. CDR1 is SGHRS and CDR2 is YFSETQ in the germline V gene. The CDR3: CASSQIGLAGMGTYNEQFF. The CDR3 DNA reads TGCGCCAGCAGCCAAATTGGGCTAGCGGGAATGGGCACCTACAATGAGCAGTTCTTC.

The rearrangement links TRBV4-2 to TRBJ2-1; 7 positions match TRBD1. The J segment lost 5 bases and the V segment lost 2 bases, leaving 3 bases of the junction unmatched. Looked up from germline, CDR1 is LGHNA and CDR2 is YNFKEQ. This CDR3 contains 14 residues. In nucleotides, the CDR3 is TGTGCCAGCAGCCAACAGGGGGAGCACAATGAGCAGTTCTTC. Amino acid sequence: CASSQQGEHNEQFF.

The rearrangement uses TRBV7-3 and TRBJ2-5; 8 nucleotides line up with TRBD2. Germline V lookup: CDR1 SGHTA, CDR2 FQGTGA. V lost 4 bases, J lost 3 bases, and 7 bases stayed unmatched. This CDR3 has 15 residues. The CDR3 DNA follows: TGTGCCAGCAGCTCCTGGGGACTAGGCAAAGAGACCCAGTACTTC. This encodes CASSSWGLGKETQYF.

V and J are TRBV4-1 and TRBJ1-5; D might be TRBD1 (5 bases). CDR3 length: 15 residues. Germline CDR1 is MGHRA and CDR2 is YSYEKL. Trimming took off 1 base at V and 6 bases at J, with 13 bases between the two ends. CDR3 DNA sequence: TGCGCCAGCAGCCAAGGGGTCGGGGCGAGTCAGCCCCAGCATTTT. Translation: CASSQGVGASQPQHF.

V usage is TRBV15 and J usage is TRBJ2-1; TRBD2 might be the D (5 bases). Trimming took 3 bases from V and 1 from J, leaving 10 bases between them. The germline gives CDR1 LNHNV, CDR2 YYDKDF (reference sequence). This CDR3 spans 15 amino acids. CDR3 sequence: CATSSLLGSYNEQFF. The DNA of the CDR3 is TGTGCCACCAGCAGCTTACTAGGGTCCTACAATGAGCAGTTCTTC.

The V and J genes are TRBV19 and TRBJ2-2; D unresolved. With 6 bases removed from V and 3 bases from J, the gap between germline ends came to 14 bases. This CDR3 region has 15 residues. Per the germline V gene, CDR1 is LNHDA and CDR2 is SQIVND (reference sequence). The CDR3 sequence is CASRTVAFDTGELFF. The CDR3 bases are TGTGCCAGTAGGACGGTGGCATTCGACACCGGGGAGCTGTTTTTT.

The rearrangement uses TRBV4-3 and TRBJ1-2; 8 bases agree with TRBD1. The V gene end was trimmed by 5 bases and the J gene end by 2 bases; junction bases not matched to a gene: 1. The CDR3 runs to 13 residues. Germline V gene lookup returns CDR1 LGHNA and CDR2 YSLEER. CDR3 residues: CASSWTGNYGYTF. The CDR3 bases are TGCGCCAGCAGCTGGACAGGGAACTATGGCTACACCTTC.

Comments on this clone: A far larger clone is one nucleotide away, so this likely arose from a read error. Other DNA sequences in this sample translate to the same CDR3. V is TRBV28 and J is TRBJ2-7, with D unresolved. Germline CDR1 reads MDHEN; CDR2 reads SYDVKM. The CDR3 totals 12 residues. V lost 4 bases and J lost 0, with 4 bases in between. CDR3 coding DNA: TGTGCCAGCAGTTCTAGCTCCTACGAGCAGTACTTC. Residues: CASSSSSYEQYF.

The chain has TRBV7-8 and TRBJ2-1; D remains unclear. Germline V CDR1 and CDR2: SGHVS, FQNEAQ. Trimming took 1 base from V and 6 from J, leaving 10 bases between them. CDR3 length: 14 amino acids. CDR3 residues: CASSLEKVGNEQFF. CDR3 nucleotide sequence: TGTGCCAGCAGCTTAGAAAAGGTTGGCAATGAGCAGTTCTTC.

This sequence joins TRBV10-3 and TRBJ1-1; D might be TRBD1 (6 bases). Between the trimmed V and J ends, which lost 4 bases and 5 bases, there was a span of 11 bases. Germline V lookup: CDR1 ENHRY, CDR2 SYGVKD. The length of the CDR3 is 13 residues. CDR3 sequence (DNA): TGTGCCATCAGTGGGGAGGGGGTAACTGAAGCTTTCTTT. It yields the protein CAISGEGVTEAFF.

The J gene is TRBJ2-7, the V gene TRBV4-2, with 9 bases fitting TRBD1. Germline lookup yields CDR1 LGHNA and CDR2 YNFKEQ. After removal of 1 base from V and 4 bases from J, the junction contained 14 bases not matched to a gene. The CDR3 contains 18 residues. The CDR3 DNA is TGTGCCAGCAGCCAAGGGACAGGGGAGACGAAAAGGGCTTACGAGCAGTACTTC. Its translation is CASSQGTGETKRAYEQYF.

The chain carries TRBV28 and TRBJ2-7, with a possible D match to TRBD1 (7 bases). Trimming left V 1 base short and J 2 bases short, with 15 bases between. The CDR3 contains 16 residues. Germline CDR1 is MDHEN and CDR2 is SYDVKM. The CDR3 sequence: CASSLSQGGGTYEQYF. The CDR3 nucleotides are TGTGCCAGCAGTTTATCGCAGGGGGGTGGAACCTACGAGCAGTACTTC.

The chain employs TRBV29-1 and TRBJ2-7; D tentatively fits TRBD1 or TRBD2 (5 bases each). Looked up from germline, CDR1 is SQVTM and CDR2 is ANQGSEA. The V end lost 4 bases, the J end lost 1 base, and 14 bases lay between the germline ends. This CDR3 is built from 14 residues. The CDR3 DNA follows: TGCAGCGTTGTCGGGACCGGGCGGTCCTACGAGCAGTACTTC. Translation: CSVVGTGRSYEQYF.

The rearrangement joins TRBV25-1 to TRBJ2-7, with D unresolved. Trimming removed 5 bases from V and 0 bases from J, with 14 bases in between. The CDR3 is made up of 15 amino acids. Germline lookup yields CDR1 MGHDK and CDR2 SYGVNS. CDR3 sequence reads: CASSHRAAPSYEQYF. In nucleotides, the CDR3 is TGTGCCAGCAGTCATCGGGCAGCCCCCTCCTACGAGCAGTACTTC.

The chain recombines TRBV9 with TRBJ2-3; D possibly corresponds to TRBD2 (6 bases). The V end was cut by 0 bases, the J end by 3 bases, with 17 bases between. CDR3 length: 17 amino acids. The germline V gene encodes CDR1 SGDLS and CDR2 YYNGEE. The CDR3: CASSVESSGAWTDTQYF. The CDR3 DNA follows: TGTGCCAGCAGCGTAGAAAGTAGCGGCGCTTGGACAGATACGCAGTATTTT.

The chain links TRBV27 to TRBJ1-2; D is perhaps TRBD1 (5 bases). The ends were cut back, 5 bases at V and 6 bases at J, with 16 bases in the middle. Germline V CDR1 and CDR2: MNHEY, SMNVEV (reference sequence). The CDR3 totals 14 residues. The CDR3 DNA is TGTGCCAGCAGTCCGGGACGGAGCGGTAATGGCTACACCTTC. It is translated as CASSPGRSGNGYTF.

As to this clone: Other nucleotide sequences from this sample produce the same CDR3. The chain combines TRBV27 with TRBJ2-7; D call uncertain. CDR1 and CDR2 (germline): MNHEY, SMNVEV (reference sequence). The CDR3 length is 13 residues. V was pared by 3 bases and J by 4 bases, with 10 bases between. CDR3 residues: CASSLKGPYEQYF. For the CDR3, the DNA is TGTGCCAGCAGTTTGAAGGGCCCATACGAGCAGTACTTC.

The chain is built from TRBV9 and TRBJ2-3; 8 bases agree with TRBD2. Germline loops: CDR1 SGDLS, CDR2 YYNGEE. Trimming cost V 3 bases and J 2 bases; bases outside gene matches: 2. The CDR3 sequence is 14 residues long. The CDR3: CASSGLAFTDTQYF. CDR3 in DNA: TGTGCCAGCAGCGGACTAGCGTTCACAGATACGCAGTATTTT. Full variable domain (outside the CDR3, taken from reference TRBV9 and TRBJ2-3): DSGVTQTPKHLITATGQRVTLRCSPRSGDLSVYWYQQSLDQGLQFLIQYYNGEERAKGNILERFSAQQFPDLHSELNLSSLELGDSALYFCASSGLAFTDTQYFGPGTRLTVL.

This rearrangement joins TRBV7-9 to TRBJ2-1; TRBD2 matches 14 bases. Germline CDR1 and CDR2: SEHNR and FQNEAQ (reference sequence). After removal of 5 bases from V and 5 bases from J, the junction contained 8 bases not matched to a gene. The CDR3 covers 17 residues. Written as DNA, the CDR3 is TGTGCCAGCAGCCCAGCCCCGGGACTAGCGGGAGACAATGAGCAGTTCTTC. As protein: CASSPAPGLAGDNEQFF.

This chain links TRBV7-6 with TRBJ2-3; D remains unclear. The CDR3 has 16 amino acids. Germline lookup yields CDR1 SGHVS and CDR2 FNYEAQ. Trimming shortened V by 1 base and J by 4 bases, and 15 bases separated the two germline ends. CDR3: CASSLDLITGPDTQYF. CDR3 coding DNA: TGTGCCAGCAGCTTAGATCTGATAACGGGCCCAGATACGCAGTATTTT.

The rearrangement joins TRBV6-1 to TRBJ2-1; the D gene is possibly TRBD2 (6 bases). Germline V gene data show CDR1 as MNHNS and CDR2 as SASEGT. The CDR3 extends over 15 amino acids. Trimming left V 8 bases short and J 0 bases short, with 14 bases between. In DNA form, the CDR3 reads TGTGCCAGCGGGGGAGGTACATTCTCCTACAATGAGCAGTTCTTC. Protein product: CASGGGTFSYNEQFF.

This chain joins TRBV6-1 and TRBJ1-4; 8 bases are shared with TRBD1. This CDR3 spans 13 amino acids. V shed 8 bases, J shed 6 bases, and the junction held 5 bases outside the gene matches. Germline CDR1 and CDR2: MNHNS and SASEGT. In DNA form, the CDR3 reads TGTGCCAGCGAGACAGGGGAAGATGAAAAACTGTTTTTT. Its protein is CASETGEDEKLFF.

The V and J genes are TRBV27 and TRBJ2-7, with no clear D. Trimming cost V 7 bases and J 7 bases, with 8 bases left between them. The V gene's germline CDR1 is MNHEY and CDR2 SMNVEV (reference sequence). This CDR3 contains 10 residues. CDR3 amino acids: CASKTWEQYF. The CDR3 DNA follows: TGTGCCAGCAAAACGTGGGAGCAGTACTTC.

The CDR3 region is CASSVRSGVNQPQHF. For the CDR3, the DNA is TGTGCCAGCAGCGTTAGGTCCGGAGTCAATCAGCCCCAGCATTTT. V is TRBV7-2 and J is TRBJ1-5; D remains unclear. Trimming cost V 5 bases and J 3 bases, with 14 bases left between them. The germline gives CDR1 SGHTA, CDR2 FQGNSA. CDR3 length: 15 amino acids.

Only one count was recorded for this clone. V gene TRBV12-2 combines with J gene TRBJ2-7; no check of the table's D call, TRBD2, against the DNA was made. TRBV12-2 is noted as a pseudogene. There are 14 residues in the CDR3. This CDR3 is CASRLSSGGLEQYF. The CDR3 nucleotides are TGTGCAAGTCGCTTATCGAGCGGGGGGTTGGAGCAGTACTTC.

Worth noting for this clone: The same CDR3 is also encoded by other DNA sequences in this sample. The chain employs TRBV10-3 and TRBJ2-1; the D is unclear. This CDR3 has 13 residues. V was pared by 4 bases and J by 8 bases, with 12 bases between. From germline, CDR1 is ENHRY and CDR2 SYGVKD. CDR3 residues: CAISALVSDEQFF. The CDR3 nucleotides read TGTGCCATCAGTGCCCTCGTATCCGATGAGCAGTTCTTC.

The chain links TRBV5-1 to TRBJ2-1; possibly TRBD1 for D (6 bases). Germline V CDR1 and CDR2: SGHRS, YFSETQ. This CDR3 region has 15 residues. Trimming pared 3 bases from V and 0 bases from J, leaving 10 bases between. The CDR3 DNA is TGCGCCAGCAGCTGGGACACGAGCTCCTACAATGAGCAGTTCTTC. This gives the protein CASSWDTSSYNEQFF.

V gene TRBV19 combines with J gene TRBJ2-7, with TRBD1 matching 8 bases. This CDR3 comprises 16 residues. Losses at the gene ends were 7 bases for V and 3 bases for J; bases not matched to a gene: 14. CDR1 and CDR2 from the germline V gene are LNHDA and SQIVND (reference sequence). The CDR3 DNA sequence: TGTGCCAGTACCCGTAAGGACAGGGCGGGAAACTACGAGCAGTACTTC. Protein: CASTRKDRAGNYEQYF.